The 20 T cell receptor beta chains given below trace back to one sample, sequenced in a study of beta chain features in type 1 diabetes. Sequencing targeted expressed TCRB transcripts, as all isolated RNA had been reverse transcribed. TCRdb keeps only in-frame clones here, not all; method: immunoSEQ multiplex PCR. The sample consists of a few hundred thousand clones, 30% of them appearing once. Sequenced sample: naive CD4+ T cells from blood. Receptors were obtained from a man aged 18 to 35 in good health.

The rearrangement uses TRBV7-9 and TRBJ2-5, with D perhaps TRBD2 (6 bases). V lost 4 bases and J 1 base, leaving 10 bases between the germline ends. This CDR3 region has 14 residues. From germline, CDR1 is SEHNR and CDR2 FQNEAQ (reference sequence). As DNA, the CDR3 is TGTGCCAGCAGCTCCCGGACTATCCAAGAGACCCAGTACTTC. Translating it yields CASSSRTIQETQYF. The whole variable domain, remainder taken from reference TRBV7-9 and TRBJ2-5, is DTGVSQNPRHKITKRGQNVTFRCDPISEHNRLYWYRQTLGQGPEFLTYFQNEAQLEKSRLLSDRFSAERPKGSFSTLEIQRTEQGDSAMYLCASSSRTIQETQYFGPGTRLLVL.

In its sample, this clone was seen a few times. The CDR3 loop reads CASSDRDGGYTF. The DNA of the CDR3 is TGTGCCAGCAGCGACAGGGATGGCGGCTACACCTTC. V gene TRBV7-9 combines with J gene TRBJ1-2; 7 bases agree with TRBD1. Per germline, CDR1 SEHNR and CDR2 FQNEAQ (reference sequence). V gave up 5 bases and J gave up 8 bases; unmatched junction bases: 5. The CDR3 totals 12 residues.

The rearrangement joins TRBV29-1 to TRBJ2-7; 8 positions match TRBD1. Germline CDR1 reads SQVTM; CDR2 reads ANQGSEA. CDR3 length equals 13 residues. V lost 2 bases to trimming and J lost 7 bases; unmatched junction nucleotides: 7. The CDR3 bases are TGCAGCGTTGAAACCGGGACAGGAAGGGAGCAGTACTTC. As protein: CSVETGTGREQYF.

The V call is TRBV9, the J call TRBJ2-1; D ambiguous. Germline assignment: CDR1 SGDLS and CDR2 YYNGEE. This CDR3 is 17 amino acids long. Trimming stripped 3 bases from V and 2 bases from J, with 18 bases between. The CDR3 here is CASSEGIGRYTYNEQFF. CDR3 sequence (DNA): TGTGCCAGCAGCGAAGGAATCGGACGGTATACCTACAATGAGCAGTTCTTC.

This clone was seen a handful of times. The J gene is TRBJ2-7, the V gene TRBV30; D is perhaps TRBD1 (6 bases). Germline CDR1 and CDR2: GTSNPN and SVGIG (reference sequence). CDR3 size: 13 residues. The ends were cut back, 5 bases at V and 0 bases at J, with 11 bases in the middle. The CDR3 DNA reads TGTGCCTGGGGACAGTCCAGCTCCTACGAGCAGTACTTC. Translated: CAWGQSSSYEQYF.

The chain links TRBV30 to TRBJ1-1; D is undetermined. This CDR3 contains 15 residues. The V gene lost 2 bases and the J gene lost 0 bases, with 13 bases spanning the gap. Per the germline V gene, CDR1 is GTSNPN and CDR2 is SVGIG (reference sequence). The CDR3 sequence is CAWSIGPSMNTEAFF. CDR3 nucleotides: TGTGCCTGGAGTATAGGCCCGAGCATGAACACTGAAGCTTTCTTT.

J is TRBJ2-7 and V is TRBV29-1; TRBD2 matches at 8 bases. Germline CDR1 SQVTM, CDR2 ANQGSEA. V trimming: 2 bases; J trimming: 9 bases; junction bases outside the gene matches: 18. This CDR3 has 16 residues. The CDR3 sequence is CSVEIIAGTQMSGQYF. The CDR3 DNA sequence: TGCAGCGTTGAAATAATAGCGGGAACCCAAATGAGTGGGCAGTACTTC.

This clone has a handful of counts. J is TRBJ2-7 and V is TRBV5-1, with D possibly TRBD1 on 5 matching bases. Germline values: CDR1 SGHRS, CDR2 YFSETQ. The CDR3 covers 15 residues. V lost 0 bases to trimming and J lost 3 bases, with 13 bases between them. CDR3 protein: CASSLEQAGNYEQYF. The CDR3 DNA follows: TGCGCCAGCAGCTTGGAACAGGCAGGGAACTACGAGCAGTACTTC.

A remark on this clone: The sample contains more than one DNA sequence encoding this CDR3. The chain recombines TRBV5-1 with TRBJ2-5; possibly TRBD1 for D (5 bases). Trimming cost V 0 bases and J 5 bases, with 5 bases left between them. The CDR3 extends over 12 amino acids. Germline V gives CDR1 SGHRS, CDR2 YFSETQ. In DNA, the CDR3 is TGCGCCAGCAGCTTGGAGGGGGAGACCCAGTACTTC. As protein: CASSLEGETQYF.

The rearrangement joins TRBV7-9 to TRBJ2-4; no reliable D call. This CDR3 is built from 13 residues. V was pared by 0 bases and J by 9 bases, with 9 bases between. Germline CDR1 reads SEHNR; CDR2 reads FQNEAQ (reference sequence). As DNA, the CDR3 is TGTGCCAGCAGCTTAGCGTGGCCGGGCATTCAGTACTTC. Amino acid sequence: CASSLAWPGIQYF.

This clone has a handful of counts. This sequence joins TRBV11-2 and TRBJ2-2; a possible D gene is TRBD2 (6 bases). The CDR3 loop spans 16 amino acids. Trimming left V 4 bases short and J 2 bases short, with 14 bases between. Germline loops: CDR1 SGHAT, CDR2 FQNNGV. CDR3 DNA: TGTGCCAGCAGCTCCGACCGTAGCGGTAACACCGGGGAGCTGTTTTTT. This codes for CASSSDRSGNTGELFF. Together with reference TRBV11-2 and TRBJ2-2, the CDR3 gives the full variable domain: EAGVAQSPRYKIIEKRQSVAFWCNPISGHATLYWYQQILGQGPKLLIQFQNNGVVDDSQLPKDRFSAERLKGVDSTLKIQPAKLEDSAVYLCASSSDRSGNTGELFFGEGSRLTVL.

This clone was counted between two and nine times. The J gene is TRBJ1-2, the V gene TRBV9, with no clear D. Germline V gene sequence: CDR1 SGDLS, CDR2 YYNGEE. The CDR3 length is 15 residues. Trimming shortened V by 2 bases and J by 0 bases, and 11 bases separated the two germline ends. The CDR3 nucleotides read TGTGCCAGCAGCGTGTTCAGGATCGCTAACTATGGCTACACCTTC. Translated: CASSVFRIANYGYTF.

The table lists this clone with a few counts. This chain joins TRBV7-6 and TRBJ2-5; D is ambiguous. From germline, CDR1 is SGHVS and CDR2 FNYEAQ. The CDR3 loop spans 14 amino acids. Trimming left V 3 bases short and J 5 bases short, with 13 bases between. The CDR3 DNA is TGTGCCAGCAGCTTCGTACGGAAAGGGGAGACCCAGTACTTC. This translates into CASSFVRKGETQYF.

The rearrangement joins TRBV10-3 to TRBJ2-7; 12 bases map to TRBD1. V shed 1 base and J 6 bases; nucleotides not matched to a gene: 4. The germline V gene has CDR1 ENHRY and CDR2 SYGVKD. The CDR3 totals 15 residues. CDR3 residues: CAISELGQGAGEQYF. The DNA for the CDR3 is TGTGCCATCAGTGAGTTGGGACAGGGGGCCGGCGAGCAGTACTTC.

This clone was counted a few times. The V and J genes are TRBV6-6 and TRBJ2-7; 7 bases map to TRBD1. CDR1 is MNHNY, CDR2 SVGAGI, per germline (reference sequence). The junction had 8 bases not matched to a gene; V was cut back by 6 bases and J by 3 bases. The CDR3 sequence is 14 residues long. The CDR3 region is CASREGTALYEQYF. The CDR3 nucleotides are TGTGCCAGCAGAGAAGGGACAGCCCTCTACGAGCAGTACTTC.

This clone was counted a few times. This sequence joins TRBV7-3 and TRBJ2-3, with a weak D call TRBD2 (5 bases). The CDR3 length is 13 residues. V was trimmed by 3 bases and J by 6 bases, leaving 10 bases between them. Germline-derived CDR1 and CDR2 are SGHTA and FQGTGA. The CDR3 spells CASSLSGMDTQYF. CDR3 DNA: TGTGCCAGCAGCTTGTCGGGAATGGATACGCAGTATTTT.

J is TRBJ2-5 and V is TRBV28; D gene ambiguous. The CDR3 is 12 residues long. V was cut by 5 bases and J by 1 base, with 5 bases left in between. The V gene's germline CDR1 is MDHEN and CDR2 SYDVKM. The CDR3 region is CASSPIQETQYF. CDR3 bases: TGTGCCAGCAGTCCGATCCAAGAGACCCAGTACTTC.

This clone was counted a few times. The V gene is TRBV30, the J gene TRBJ2-5; D possibly corresponds to TRBD2 (6 bases). The CDR3 loop spans 16 amino acids. The V gene's germline CDR1 is GTSNPN and CDR2 SVGIG (reference sequence). Trimming took 4 bases from V and 5 from J, leaving 23 bases between them. Written as DNA, the CDR3 is TGTGCCTGGAACTCGTGGCTAGCGAACGGAAGGGAGACCCAGTACTTC. It codes for CAWNSWLANGRETQYF.

The chain combines TRBV30 with TRBJ2-1, with a tentative D call TRBD2 (6 bases). The germline V gene has CDR1 GTSNPN and CDR2 SVGIG (reference sequence). Trimming shortened V by 4 bases and J by 2 bases, and 15 bases separated the two germline ends. CDR3 size: 15 residues. The CDR3: CAWIPSSVAYNEQFF. CDR3 in DNA: TGTGCCTGGATCCCTTCTAGCGTAGCCTACAATGAGCAGTTCTTC.

V and J are TRBV6-6 and TRBJ2-1, with 8 positions matching TRBD2. V trimming: 7 bases; J trimming: 4 bases; junction bases outside the gene matches: 6. The CDR3 loop spans 14 amino acids. Germline CDR1 reads MNHNY; CDR2 reads SVGAGI (reference sequence). CDR3 in amino acids: CASKGLGLYNEQFF. CDR3 DNA sequence: TGTGCCAGCAAGGGACTAGGACTTTACAATGAGCAGTTCTTC.